The rows below give T cell receptor beta chains drawn from one sample of a study of blood T cell repertoires in COVID-19. The data were produced by immunoSEQ multiplex PCR, yet TCRdb's version contains in-frame clones alone and is incomplete. The sample lists about 170,000 clones; approximately 86% were seen once. Sequencing was carried out using peripheral blood. The receptors come from a man in his sixties or seventies with acute or convalescent COVID-19. CDR3s include the opening cysteine and the closing phenylalanine or tryptophan. D genes are given only for firm matches. Size values are once, few and many counts, or a class for expanded clones, and some rows have none.

>TRBV20-1|TRBJ1-5|NA|NA
CSASNRRYSNQPQHF
TGCAGTGCTAGTAACAGGCGTTATAGCAATCAGCCCCAGCATTTT
>TRBV6-6|TRBJ1-5|once|TRBD1
CASRSTGFDQPQHF
TGTGCCAGCAGATCGACAGGGTTCGACCAGCCCCAGCATTTT
>TRBV28|TRBJ1-1|NA|NA
CASSWGVTTEAFF
TGTGCCAGCAGTTGGGGAGTTACGACTGAAGCTTTCTTT
>TRBV5-6|TRBJ2-3|once|TRBD2
CASRAASGSRADTQYF
TGTGCCAGCAGAGCGGCTAGCGGGAGTAGGGCAGATACGCAGTATTTT
>TRBV28|TRBJ1-5|NA|NA
CASSSVGGNSNQPQHF
TGTGCCAGCAGTTCAGTCGGCGGAAATAGCAATCAGCCCCAGCATTTT
>TRBV5-1|TRBJ2-2|NA|NA
CASSLAALSNTGELFF
TGCGCCAGCAGCTTGGCTGCTCTATCGAACACCGGGGAGCTGTTTTTT
>TRBV5-1|TRBJ2-3|NA|NA
CASSLGKWQDTQYF
TGCGCCAGCAGCTTGGGAAAATGGCAAGATACGCAGTATTTT
>TRBV7-6|TRBJ1-4|NA|TRBD1
CASSADRGQIEKLFF
TGTGCCAGCAGCGCCGACAGGGGGCAGATTGAAAAACTGTTTTTT
>TRBV27|TRBJ2-1|few|TRBD1
CASRLGMDRAIKNEQFF
TGTGCCAGCAGACTCGGGATGGACAGGGCGATCAAAAATGAGCAGTTCTTC
>TRBV19|TRBJ2-2|NA|TRBD1
CAVDRESGELFF
TGTGCCGTCGACAGGGAATCCGGGGAGCTGTTTTTT
>TRBV5-1|TRBJ2-7|NA|NA
CASSSGQPYEQYF
TGCGCCAGCAGCTCGGGACAACCCTACGAGCAGTACTTC
>TRBV5-6|TRBJ2-1|few|TRBD2
CASSTSSGMVYEQFF
TGTGCCAGCAGCACAAGTAGCGGGATGGTTTATGAGCAGTTCTTC
>TRBV24-1|TRBJ2-2|NA|TRBD1
CATSGTVTGELFF
TGTGCCACTTCCGGGACAGTCACCGGGGAGCTGTTTTTT
>TRBV27|TRBJ1-1|once|NA
CASSFYRGTEAFF
TGTGCCAGCAGTTTTTATCGGGGGACTGAAGCTTTCTTT
>TRBV19|TRBJ1-5|NA|TRBD1
CASSRGQWNSNQPQHF
TGTGCCAGTAGTAGGGGACAGTGGAATAGCAATCAGCCCCAGCATTTT
>TRBV6-5|TRBJ2-3|NA|NA
CASRGGDTQYF
TGTGCCAGCAGAGGGGGAGATACGCAGTATTTT
>TRBV28|TRBJ1-5|once|TRBD1
CASSPGQGIQPQHF
TGTGCCAGCAGTCCGGGACAGGGGATTCAGCCCCAGCATTTT
>TRBV13|TRBJ2-5|many|TRBD2
CASSSSGGGYWETQYF
TGTGCCAGCAGCTCGTCTGGCGGGGGTTACTGGGAGACCCAGTACTTC
>TRBV6-5|TRBJ2-5|many|TRBD2
CASKPGLEGETQYF
TGTGCCAGCAAACCGGGACTAGAGGGAGAGACCCAGTACTTC
>TRBV5-5|TRBJ2-3|few|NA
CASSGGIAAAPSDTQYF
TGTGCCAGCAGCGGGGGGATAGCGGCGGCCCCTTCAGATACGCAGTATTTT
>TRBV7-9|TRBJ1-4|NA|NA
CASNTEGAYEKLFF
TGTGCCAGCAACACCGAAGGGGCGTATGAAAAACTGTTTTTT
>TRBV5-1|TRBJ2-7|NA|TRBD1
CASSFGTGVSYEQYF
TGCGCCAGCAGTTTCGGGACAGGGGTATCCTACGAGCAGTACTTC
>TRBV5-1|TRBJ1-2|NA|NA
CASSLGRDGYTF
TGCGCCAGCAGCTTGGGGCGGGATGGCTACACCTTC
>TRBV5-1|TRBJ1-4|NA|NA
CASSFQGRGEKLFF
TGCGCCAGCAGCTTCCAGGGTCGAGGCGAAAAACTGTTTTTT
>TRBV19|TRBJ1-5|NA|NA
CASSTRRGSFGPQHF
TGTGCCAGTAGTACCAGACGGGGGTCCTTTGGGCCCCAGCATTTT
>TRBV18|TRBJ1-1|NA|NA
CASSPNGVNTEAFF
TGTGCCAGCTCACCGAACGGGGTAAACACTGAAGCTTTCTTT
>TRBV2|TRBJ1-6|NA|NA
CASRDGQPHNSPLHF
TGTGCCAGCAGGGACGGACAGCCCCATAATTCACCCCTCCACTTT
>TRBV5-7|TRBJ1-5|NA|NA
CASSLGGNSNQPQHF
TGTGCCAGCAGCTTGGGCGGAAATAGCAATCAGCCCCAGCATTTT
>TRBV7-3|TRBJ2-3|NA|TRBD2
CASSLRAGADTQYF
TGTGCCAGCAGCTTAAGAGCGGGGGCAGATACGCAGTATTTT
>TRBV6-5|TRBJ2-1|NA|NA
CAAGSLYNEQFF
TGTGCCGCGGGGAGCCTTTACAATGAGCAGTTCTTC
>TRBV28|TRBJ1-1|few|TRBD1
CASSLWDREAFF
TGTGCCAGCAGTTTATGGGACAGGGAAGCTTTCTTT
>TRBV5-1|TRBJ2-2|NA|NA
CASSIDVTGELFF
TGCGCCAGCAGCATAGATGTGACCGGGGAGCTGTTTTTT
>TRBV14|TRBJ1-5|NA|NA
CASRDSPRPQHF
TGTGCCAGCAGAGACTCTCCTCGGCCCCAGCATTTT
>TRBV18|TRBJ1-2|NA|NA
CASSPTGRDGYTF
TGTGCCAGCTCACCGACAGGTCGGGATGGCTACACCTTC
>TRBV21-1|TRBJ2-5|NA|NA
CASSKRGLKTQYF
TGTGCCAGCAGCAAAAGGGGTTTGAAGACCCAGTACTTC
>TRBV4-1|TRBJ1-2|NA|NA
CASSPAEGDYGYTF
TGCGCCAGCAGCCCTGCGGAGGGAGACTATGGCTACACCTTC
>TRBV2|TRBJ2-5|NA|TRBD2
CASRPTSGGETQYF
TGTGCCAGCAGGCCGACTAGCGGGGGGGAGACCCAGTACTTC
>TRBV30|TRBJ2-5|NA|NA
CAWSVPGDQETQYF
TGTGCCTGGAGTGTACCGGGGGACCAAGAGACCCAGTACTTC
>TRBV9|TRBJ2-6|NA|TRBD2
CASSELAGSLGANVLTF
TGTGCCAGCAGCGAACTAGCGGGAAGCCTCGGGGCCAACGTCCTGACTTTC
>TRBV19|TRBJ2-1|NA|NA
CASSIGLVGEQFF
TGTGCCAGTAGTATAGGACTAGTAGGTGAGCAGTTCTTC
>TRBV3-1/TRBV3-2|TRBJ1-3|NA|NA
CASSPVGGNTIYF
TGTGCCAGCAGCCCAGTCGGGGGAAACACCATATATTTT
>TRBV28|TRBJ2-3|NA|NA
CASSRLSDTQYF
TGTGCCAGCAGTCGTCTTTCAGATACGCAGTATTTT
>TRBV19|TRBJ2-1|NA|NA
CASSPGSSYNEQFF
TGTGCCAGTAGCCCGGGGAGCTCCTACAATGAGCAGTTCTTC
>TRBV19|TRBJ1-4|few|NA
CASRFGGREKLFF
TGTGCCAGTAGATTCGGAGGGCGTGAAAAACTGTTTTTT
>TRBV2|TRBJ2-1|NA|TRBD2
CASPSGSFGEQFF
TGTGCCAGCCCTAGCGGGAGTTTTGGTGAGCAGTTCTTC
>TRBV7-9|TRBJ1-1|NA|TRBD1
CASRPPFRQGPNTEAFF
TGTGCCAGCAGGCCACCTTTTCGACAGGGTCCGAACACTGAAGCTTTCTTT
>TRBV5-1|TRBJ2-7|NA|TRBD2
CASSLALARGRDEQYF
TGCGCCAGCAGCTTGGCCCTCGCCCGAGGGAGGGACGAGCAGTACTTC
>TRBV5-5|TRBJ2-3|NA|NA
CAVSALAGSTQYF
TGTGCCGTTTCGGCCCTAGCAGGTAGTACGCAGTATTTT
>TRBV5-1|TRBJ1-3|NA|TRBD1
CASSLMGTGAGNTIYF
TGCGCCAGCAGCTTGATGGGGACAGGAGCTGGAAACACCATATATTTT
>TRBV2|TRBJ1-1|few|NA
CASSLRDTNEAFF
TGTGCCAGCAGCCTCCGGGACACCAATGAAGCTTTCTTT
>TRBV5-4|TRBJ2-7|NA|TRBD1
CASSRTGDEGQYF
TGTGCCAGCAGCCGAACAGGGGACGAGGGGCAGTACTTC